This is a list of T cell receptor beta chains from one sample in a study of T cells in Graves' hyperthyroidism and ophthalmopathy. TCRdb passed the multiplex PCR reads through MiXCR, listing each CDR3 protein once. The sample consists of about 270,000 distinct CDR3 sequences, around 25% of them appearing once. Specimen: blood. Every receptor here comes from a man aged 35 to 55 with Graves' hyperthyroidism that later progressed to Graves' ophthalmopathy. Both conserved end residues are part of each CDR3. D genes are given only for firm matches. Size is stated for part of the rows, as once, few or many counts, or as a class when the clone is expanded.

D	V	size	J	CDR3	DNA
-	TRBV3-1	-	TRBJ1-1	CASSQASVRTGPRMNTEAFF	TGTGCCAGCAGCCAAGCTTCTGTTCGTACAGGTCCACGGATGAACACTGAAGCTTTCTTT
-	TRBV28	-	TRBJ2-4	CATLTRREAKNIQYF	TGTGCCACCCTTACTCGGAGGGAGGCCAAAAACATTCAGTACTTC
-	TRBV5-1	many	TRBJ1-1	CASGRGENTEAFF	TGCGCCAGCGGCCGTGGGGAGAACACTGAAGCTTTCTTT
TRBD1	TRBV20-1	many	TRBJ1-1	CSARDHRGNSQAFF	TGCAGTGCTAGAGATCACAGGGGGAACTCACAAGCTTTCTTT
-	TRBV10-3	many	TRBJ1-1	CAISESPTDTEAFF	TGTGCCATCAGTGAGTCCCCCACAGACACTGAAGCTTTCTTT
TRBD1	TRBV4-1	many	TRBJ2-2	CASSHGQGVLDGELFF	TGCGCCAGCAGCCATGGACAGGGGGTTCTGGACGGGGAGCTGTTTTTT
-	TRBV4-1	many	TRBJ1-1	CASSQYPGHKNTEAFF	TGCGCCAGCAGCCAGTACCCGGGACACAAGAACACTGAAGCTTTCTTT
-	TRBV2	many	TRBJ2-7	CASSEVGPLPYF	TGTGCCAGCAGTGAAGTGGGGCCCCTTCCTTACTTC
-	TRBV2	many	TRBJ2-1	CASCFQQNNEQFF	TGTGCCAGCTGTTTCCAGCAGAACAATGAGCAGTTCTTC
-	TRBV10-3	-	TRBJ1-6	CAISESTDLGSPLHF	TGTGCCATCAGTGAGTCAACTGACCTTGGATCACCCCTCCACTTT
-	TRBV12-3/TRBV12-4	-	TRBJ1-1	CASSSWGDGVAFF	TGTGCCAGCAGTTCTTGGGGGGACGGAGTAGCTTTCTTT
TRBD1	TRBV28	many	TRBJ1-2	CASSQGQDFGYTF	TGTGCCAGCAGCCAAGGACAGGACTTTGGCTACACCTTC
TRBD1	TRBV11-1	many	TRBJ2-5	CASSLGTEGTQYF	TGTGCCAGCAGCTTGGGGACAGAGGGGACCCAGTACTTC
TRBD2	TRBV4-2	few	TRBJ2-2	CASSQSSGGNTGELFF	TGTGCCAGCAGCCAGTCTAGCGGGGGGAACACCGGGGAGCTGTTTTTT
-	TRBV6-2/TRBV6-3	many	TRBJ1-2	CASGEDSYYGYTF	TGTGCCAGCGGCGAGGACAGTTACTATGGCTACACCTTC
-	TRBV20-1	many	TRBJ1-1	CSARRQNDEAFF	TGCAGTGCGAGACGACAGAATGATGAAGCTTTCTTT
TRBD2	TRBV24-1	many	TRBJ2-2	CATSSKTGLAASTGELFF	TGTGCCACAAGTTCCAAAACAGGACTAGCGGCCTCCACCGGGGAGCTGTTTTTT
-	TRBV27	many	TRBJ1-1	CASSFQPGVNTEAFF	TGTGCCAGCAGTTTCCAACCGGGTGTGAACACTGAAGCTTTCTTT
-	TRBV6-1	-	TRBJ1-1	CASTRSWGATEAFF	TGTGCCAGCACCCGAAGTTGGGGGGCCACTGAAGCTTTCTTT
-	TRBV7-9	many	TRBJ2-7	CASSRGSSWAYEQYF	TGTGCCAGCAGCCGAGGGTCATCCTGGGCCTACGAGCAGTACTTC
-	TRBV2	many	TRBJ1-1	CASMGRGIF	TGTGCCAGCATGGGGAGGGGAATCTTT
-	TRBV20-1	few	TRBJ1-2	CSATASQAGYTF	TGCAGTGCCACGGCTTCCCAGGCGGGCTACACCTTC
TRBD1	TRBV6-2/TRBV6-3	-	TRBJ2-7	CASSRATGMIDEQYF	TGTGCCAGCAGTCGCGCGACAGGGATGATCGACGAGCAGTACTTC
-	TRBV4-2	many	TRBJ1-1	CASSQDIQKNTEAFF	TGTGCCAGCAGCCAAGATATACAGAAGAACACTGAAGCTTTCTTT
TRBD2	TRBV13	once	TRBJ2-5	CASSLTLAGTQETQYF	TGTGCCAGCAGCTTGACTCTAGCGGGAACCCAAGAGACCCAGTACTTC
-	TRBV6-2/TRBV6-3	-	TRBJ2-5	CASTSSLTETQYF	TGTGCCAGCACCAGCAGCTTGACAGAGACCCAGTACTTC
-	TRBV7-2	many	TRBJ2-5	CASSIQGTQYF	TGTGCCAGCAGCATCCAGGGGACCCAGTACTTC
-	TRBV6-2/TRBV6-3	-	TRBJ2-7	CASSYSGTREQYF	TGTGCCAGCAGTTACTCAGGGACCCGCGAGCAGTACTTC
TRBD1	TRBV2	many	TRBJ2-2	CASSPGTGVSGELFF	TGTGCCAGCAGTCCCGGGACAGGGGTATCCGGGGAGCTGTTTTTT
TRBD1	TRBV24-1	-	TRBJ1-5	CATSDPRTGVRQPQHF	TGTGCCACCAGTGATCCGAGGACAGGGGTACGACAGCCCCAGCATTTT
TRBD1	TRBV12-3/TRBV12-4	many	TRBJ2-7	CASTLTGALGNEQYF	TGTGCCAGCACGCTCACAGGGGCCCTCGGGAACGAGCAGTACTTC
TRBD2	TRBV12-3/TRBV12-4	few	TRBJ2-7	CASSREAGGYEQYF	TGTGCCAGCAGTCGAGAAGCGGGGGGCTACGAGCAGTACTTC
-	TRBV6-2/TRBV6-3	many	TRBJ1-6	CASSSHSRKTLTRENNSPLHF	TGTGCCAGCAGTTCCCACAGCCGGAAGACACTTACCAGGGAGAATAATTCACCCCTCCACTTT
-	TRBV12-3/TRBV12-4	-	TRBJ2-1	CASSQGYEQFF	TGTGCCAGCAGTCAGGGTTATGAGCAGTTCTTC
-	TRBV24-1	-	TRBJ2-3	CATSDSPDRGPSQYF	TGTGCCACCAGTGATTCCCCGGACCGGGGCCCTTCGCAGTATTTT
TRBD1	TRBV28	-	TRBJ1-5	CASSPPGQGSHQPQHF	TGTGCCAGCAGTCCGCCGGGACAGGGTTCGCATCAGCCCCAGCATTTT
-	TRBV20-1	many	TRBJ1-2	CSAPGTAYGYTF	TGCAGTGCTCCAGGGACGGCCTATGGCTACACCTTC
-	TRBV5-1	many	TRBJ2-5	CASSLAGMVSEETQYF	TGCGCCAGCAGCTTGGCCGGGATGGTCAGTGAAGAGACCCAGTACTTC
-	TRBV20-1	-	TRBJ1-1	CSAPRGWNTEAFF	TGCAGTGCTCCCCGGGGGTGGAACACTGAAGCTTTCTTT
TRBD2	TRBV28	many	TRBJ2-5	CASGSLAGGGETQYF	TGTGCCAGCGGCTCACTAGCGGGAGGTGGGGAGACCCAGTACTTC
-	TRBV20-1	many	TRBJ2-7	CSASRGRSTYEQYF	TGCAGTGCTAGCAGGGGACGGAGTACCTACGAGCAGTACTTC